Shown below are 20 T cell receptor beta chains from a single sample sequenced in a study of OX40 agonist ivuxolimab in advanced cancers. Clones were read by immunoSEQ multiplex PCR, and TCRdb kept only the in-frame ones, dropping some. Among tens of thousands of clones, around 87% were seen once, and the ten largest hold approximately 16%. Specimen: CD4+ or CD8+ T cells sorted from blood, collected in a trial of the OX40 agonist ivuxolimab. Source of these receptors: an adult with an advanced solid tumor such as melanoma, head and neck, liver or kidney cancer.

The chain's CDR3 is CASSLSMGRDRGLGQYF. The CDR3 coding sequence is TGTGCCAGCAGCTTATCAATGGGACGGGACAGGGGGCTCGGGCAGTACTTC. The chain employs TRBV11-2 and TRBJ2-7, with TRBD1 matching over 12 bases. Germline V gene lookup returns CDR1 SGHAT and CDR2 FQNNGV. The junction had 14 bases not matched to a gene; V was cut back by 2 bases and J by 9 bases. The CDR3 totals 17 residues.

The CDR3, as DNA: TGTGCCAGCAGCTCGGGACAGTTTAGTGAAAAACTGTTTTTT. This sequence encodes CASSSGQFSEKLFF. The chain joins TRBV7-8 to TRBJ1-4, with 7 bases lining up with TRBD1. V was clipped by 4 bases and J by 7 bases; unmatched bases: 6. Germline values: CDR1 SGHVS, CDR2 FQNEAQ. This CDR3 contains 14 residues. Filled out from reference TRBV7-8 and TRBJ1-4, the complete variable domain reads GAGVSQSPRYKVAKRGQDVALRCDPISGHVSLFWYQQALGQGPEFLTYFQNEAQLDKSGLPSDRFFAERPEGSVSTLKIQRTQQEDSAVYLCASSSGQFSEKLFFGSGTQLSVL.

The chain uses TRBV19 and TRBJ2-5; D tentatively reads TRBD1 or TRBD2 (5 bases each). The CDR3 is 15 residues long. In germline, CDR1 is LNHDA, CDR2 SQIVND (reference sequence). Trimming removed 8 bases from V and 0 bases from J, with 16 bases in between. The DNA for the CDR3 is TGTGCCAGTGGGGGTCGGCGGCTGTACCAAGAGACCCAGTACTTC. It is translated as CASGGRRLYQETQYF. The full variable domain, in which reference TRBV19 and TRBJ2-5 provide the parts outside the CDR3, is DGGITQSPKYLFRKEGQNVTLSCEQNLNHDAMYWYRQDPGQGLRLIYYSQIVNDFQKGDIAEGYSVSREKKESFPLTVTSAQKNPTAFYLCASGGRRLYQETQYFGPGTRLLVL.

The CDR3 sequence: CASSSAGSGKNEQFF. For the CDR3, the DNA is TGTGCCAGCAGTTCTGCTGGTAGCGGGAAAAATGAGCAGTTCTTC. The chain carries TRBV28 and TRBJ2-1; 8 bases fit TRBD2. With 4 bases clipped from V and 7 bases from J, the junction kept 9 bases outside the gene matches. Germline CDR1 reads MDHEN; CDR2 reads SYDVKM. The CDR3 totals 15 residues.

The V gene is TRBV6-6, the J gene TRBJ1-5; tentative D call: TRBD1 (5 bases). Germline V gene sequence: CDR1 MNHNY, CDR2 SVGAGI (reference sequence). Deletions cut 6 bases from V and 6 bases from J, with 15 bases between. This CDR3 has 14 residues. CDR3 nucleotides: TGTGCCAGCAGGGGGCGAACAGCGGGTCAGCCCCAGCATTTT. It codes for CASRGRTAGQPQHF.

V is TRBV19 and J is TRBJ1-4, with TRBD1 identical over 7 bases. The CDR3 contains 15 residues. The V gene's germline CDR1 is LNHDA and CDR2 SQIVND (reference sequence). V trimming: 4 bases; J trimming: 8 bases; junction bases outside the gene matches: 10. CDR3 nucleotide sequence: TGTGCCAGTAGTAGCCCTCCAGGACAGGAAGAAAAACTGTTTTTT. It yields the protein CASSSPPGQEEKLFF.

This clone was seen a single time. The chain couples TRBV7-3 to TRBJ2-3; possible D gene TRBD2, 6 bases. The CDR3 extends over 14 amino acids. The V gene lost 0 bases and the J gene lost 7 bases, with 11 bases spanning the gap. The germline CDR1 and CDR2 sequences are SGHTA and FQGTGA. The CDR3 nucleotides read TGTGCCAGCAGCTTAACGTCGGCGGGAAATACGCAGTATTTT. Translation gives CASSLTSAGNTQYF.

The J gene is TRBJ1-5, the V gene TRBV28, with TRBD1 matching 7 bases. V shed 5 bases, J shed 9 bases, and the junction held 13 bases outside the gene matches. CDR1 and CDR2 (germline): MDHEN, SYDVKM. The CDR3 loop spans 15 amino acids. CDR3: CASSRDSASVSPQHF. The DNA of the CDR3 is TGTGCCAGCAGTAGGGACAGCGCCTCGGTTTCGCCCCAGCATTTT.

The V call is TRBV5-5, the J call TRBJ2-7; D uncertain. Germline values: CDR1 SGHKS, CDR2 YYEKEE (reference sequence). The ends were cut back, 0 bases at V and 2 bases at J, with 15 bases in the middle. The CDR3 runs to 16 residues. CDR3: CASSLAGRPRTYEQYF. In nucleotides, the CDR3 is TGTGCCAGCAGCTTGGCAGGACGGCCTAGGACCTACGAGCAGTACTTC.

The chain couples TRBV11-1 to TRBJ1-2; D not resolved. V lost 1 base to trimming and J lost 5 bases, with 8 bases between them. Per the germline V gene, CDR1 is SGHAT and CDR2 is FQDESV (reference sequence). The length of the CDR3 is 13 residues. CDR3 amino acids: CASSLGLEYGYTF. The DNA for the CDR3 is TGTGCCAGCAGCTTAGGTCTGGAGTATGGCTACACCTTC.

This clone was seen only once. The chain employs TRBV2 and TRBJ1-5; 7 bases match TRBD1. Germline CDR1 is SNHLY and CDR2 is FYNNEI. The CDR3 sequence is 15 residues long. Losses at the gene ends were 7 bases for V and 2 bases for J; bases not matched to a gene: 8. CDR3: CASTPDRTGNQPQHF. The DNA of the CDR3 is TGTGCCAGCACTCCGGACAGGACGGGCAATCAGCCCCAGCATTTT.

The J gene is TRBJ2-1, the V gene TRBV19, with 7 bases aligning to TRBD2. Germline lookup yields CDR1 LNHDA and CDR2 SQIVND (reference sequence). This CDR3 contains 15 residues. V lost 7 bases to trimming and J lost 6 bases; unmatched junction nucleotides: 12. The CDR3, as DNA: TGTGCCAGTATGGTCTCGGCTAGCGGTATCAATGAGCAGTTCTTC. This gives the protein CASMVSASGINEQFF. The variable domain in full, with the rest retrieved from reference TRBV19 and TRBJ2-1, is DGGITQSPKYLFRKEGQNVTLSCEQNLNHDAMYWYRQDPGQGLRLIYYSQIVNDFQKGDIAEGYSVSREKKESFPLTVTSAQKNPTAFYLCASMVSASGINEQFFGPGTRLTVL.

J is TRBJ2-2 and V is TRBV2, with 8 bases aligning to TRBD1. The germline CDR1 and CDR2 sequences are SNHLY and FYNNEI. After removal of 5 bases from V and 0 bases from J, the junction contained 11 bases not matched to a gene. The length of the CDR3 is 18 residues. This CDR3 is CASSRTGTSFANTGELFF. CDR3 bases: TGTGCCAGCAGTAGGACAGGGACCTCGTTCGCGAACACCGGGGAGCTGTTTTTT.

The chain links TRBV11-1 to TRBJ1-2; tentatively, D is TRBD1 (6 bases). V was shortened by 2 bases and J by 7 bases, with 8 bases between the two germline ends. CDR3 length: 12 amino acids. The V gene's germline CDR1 is SGHAT and CDR2 FQDESV (reference sequence). The DNA of the CDR3 is TGTGCCAGCAGCTTATCGACAGGTGGCTACACCTTC. Amino acid sequence: CASSLSTGGYTF.

This chain connects TRBV19 to TRBJ2-3; 8 positions agree with TRBD1. This CDR3 has 13 residues. Germline CDR1 and CDR2: LNHDA and SQIVND (reference sequence). Germline trimming cut 3 bases from V and 5 bases from J; bases unmatched to any gene: 1. CDR3 amino acids: CASSMTGEDTQYF. CDR3 nucleotide sequence: TGTGCCAGTAGTATGACAGGGGAAGATACGCAGTATTTT.

The V gene is TRBV30, the J gene TRBJ1-1, with a tentative D call TRBD1 (5 bases). This CDR3 has 13 residues. Germline loops: CDR1 GTSNPN, CDR2 SVGIG (reference sequence). V lost 0 bases, J lost 4 bases, and 9 bases lay in between. CDR3 sequence (DNA): TGTGCCTGGAGTGTAGCAGGGAGCACTGAAGCTTTCTTT. Its protein is CAWSVAGSTEAFF.

This chain connects TRBV9 to TRBJ1-3; tentative D call: TRBD1 (5 bases). The V gene lost 0 bases and the J gene lost 6 bases, with 10 bases spanning the gap. Germline V CDR1 and CDR2: SGDLS, YYNGEE. The CDR3 consists of 14 residues. CDR3 bases: TGTGCCAGCAGCGTAGAGGGGTTCGAAAACACCATATATTTT. Translating gives CASSVEGFENTIYF.

The J gene is TRBJ2-7, the V gene TRBV5-6; 11 nucleotides align to TRBD2. The CDR3 consists of 15 residues. Losses at the gene ends were 4 bases for V and 5 bases for J; bases not matched to a gene: 8. Germline CDR1 reads SGHDT; CDR2 reads YYEEEE. The CDR3 nucleotides read TGTGCCAGCAGCCCCACTAGCGGGAGTTCCCACGAGCAGTACTTC. The encoded protein is CASSPTSGSSHEQYF. Filled out from reference TRBV5-6 and TRBJ2-7, the complete variable domain reads DAGVTQSPTHLIKTRGQQVTLRCSPKSGHDTVSWYQQALGQGPQFIFQYYEEEERQRGNFPDRFSGHQFPNYSSELNVNALLLGDSALYLCASSPTSGSSHEQYFGPGTRLTVT.

J is TRBJ1-1 and V is TRBV10-3, with 7 bases aligning to TRBD1. The junction had 9 bases not matched to a gene; V was cut back by 11 bases and J by 3 bases. This CDR3 region has 13 residues. Looked up from germline, CDR1 is ENHRY and CDR2 is SYGVKD. In DNA, the CDR3 is TGTGCCGTACAGGGGACGGTGGACACTGAAGCTTTCTTT. Its protein product is CAVQGTVDTEAFF.

This clone was counted between two and nine times. The V and J genes are TRBV7-8 and TRBJ2-7; 8 bases match TRBD1. The ends lost 2 bases at V and 5 bases at J; junction bases unmatched: 11. CDR1 and CDR2 from the germline V gene are SGHVS and FQNEAQ. This CDR3 contains 16 residues. CDR3 sequence reads: CASSLQLRDRSHEQYF. The DNA for the CDR3 is TGTGCCAGCAGCTTACAACTCCGGGACAGGAGCCACGAGCAGTACTTC.